The rows below give T cell receptor beta chains drawn from one sample of a study of OX40 agonist ivuxolimab in advanced cancers. Produced via immunoSEQ multiplex PCR; TCRdb's table is partial and in-frame only. The sample consists of 50,000 to 60,000 clones, 70% to 80% of them appearing once. Sequencing used CD4+ or CD8+ T cells sorted from blood, obtained in a trial of the OX40 agonist ivuxolimab. All receptors derive from an adult with an advanced solid tumor such as melanoma, head and neck, liver or kidney cancer. Each CDR3 is given with its conserved first and last residue. The D gene is left open where the match is weak. Rows may omit the clone size; those that give it use once, few, many or a size class.

CDR3 DNA: TGTGCCACCAGCAGCTCCAGGACAGGGGCCACTGAAGCTTTCTTT
CDR3 protein: CATSSSRTGATEAFF
D gene: TRBD1
clone size: -
J gene: TRBJ1-1
V gene: TRBV15

CDR3 DNA: TGTGCCAGCAGCTTAGAGAGGGTCCACGAGCAGTACTTC
CDR3 protein: CASSLERVHEQYF
D gene: -
clone size: -
J gene: TRBJ2-7
V gene: TRBV7-6

CDR3 DNA: TGTGCCACTATGATCCGGGGGGGCACAGATACGCAGTATTTT
CDR3 protein: CATMIRGGTDTQYF
D gene: TRBD2
clone size: -
J gene: TRBJ2-3
V gene: TRBV19

CDR3 DNA: TGTGCCAGCAGCGTAGAGGGAGAGTCAGCCTCTGGAAACACCATATATTTT
CDR3 protein: CASSVEGESASGNTIYF
D gene: -
clone size: -
J gene: TRBJ1-3
V gene: TRBV9

CDR3 DNA: TGCGCCAGCCGGACAGGGGTTAACTATGGCTACACCTTC
CDR3 protein: CASRTGVNYGYTF
D gene: TRBD1
clone size: -
J gene: TRBJ1-2
V gene: TRBV5-1

CDR3 DNA: TGTGCCAGTACCGTACAGAACCATCAGCCCCAGCATTTT
CDR3 protein: CASTVQNHQPQHF
D gene: -
clone size: -
J gene: TRBJ1-5
V gene: TRBV19

CDR3 DNA: TGTGCCAGTAGTCGTGGGTTAGGGGCTTTCTTT
CDR3 protein: CASSRGLGAFF
D gene: -
clone size: -
J gene: TRBJ1-1
V gene: TRBV19

CDR3 DNA: TGCAGCGGGAAAGGTGGGCGGGCGGCGAACACTGAAGCTTTCTTT
CDR3 protein: CSGKGGRAANTEAFF
D gene: -
clone size: -
J gene: TRBJ1-1
V gene: TRBV29-1

CDR3 DNA: TGTGCCAGCAGCTTAGTGTCTCAGGGCGATCAGCCCCAGCATTTT
CDR3 protein: CASSLVSQGDQPQHF
D gene: -
clone size: once
J gene: TRBJ1-5
V gene: TRBV7-2

CDR3 DNA: TGTGCCAGCAGCTTGGGGTTAGTGAATAATTCACCCCTCCACTTT
CDR3 protein: CASSLGLVNNSPLHF
D gene: -
clone size: -
J gene: TRBJ1-6
V gene: TRBV7-9

CDR3 DNA: TGTGCCAGCAGTCCATTTGACAGGCTCCTTCCTCCGTTCTTC
CDR3 protein: CASSPFDRLLPPFF
D gene: -
clone size: -
J gene: TRBJ2-1
V gene: TRBV27

CDR3 DNA: TGTGCCAGCGGTGAGGCTAGCCCAAACGAGCAGTACTTC
CDR3 protein: CASGEASPNEQYF
D gene: -
clone size: -
J gene: TRBJ2-7
V gene: TRBV28

CDR3 DNA: TGTGCCAGAAGGGCCAGCTCTGGAAACACCATATATTTT
CDR3 protein: CARRASSGNTIYF
D gene: -
clone size: -
J gene: TRBJ1-3
V gene: TRBV5-6

CDR3 DNA: TGTGCCAGTAGTATCGGGAAGGGGGCTCGATATGGCTACACCTTC
CDR3 protein: CASSIGKGARYGYTF
D gene: TRBD1
clone size: -
J gene: TRBJ1-2
V gene: TRBV19

CDR3 DNA: TGCAGCCTGGGTGGCGGAAGCACAGATACGCAGTATTTT
CDR3 protein: CSLGGGSTDTQYF
D gene: -
clone size: -
J gene: TRBJ2-3
V gene: TRBV29-1

CDR3 DNA: TGTGCCAGCAGCGTAGCTCCGGGAGGGAACTACAATGAGCAGTTCTTC
CDR3 protein: CASSVAPGGNYNEQFF
D gene: TRBD2
clone size: -
J gene: TRBJ2-1
V gene: TRBV9

CDR3 DNA: TGTGCCAGCAGCACGACAGGGGTTGATGAAAAACTGTTTTTT
CDR3 protein: CASSTTGVDEKLFF
D gene: TRBD1
clone size: -
J gene: TRBJ1-4
V gene: TRBV7-2

CDR3 DNA: TGCGCCAGCAGCTTGGAACAGGGGGCCTATGGCTACACCTTC
CDR3 protein: CASSLEQGAYGYTF
D gene: TRBD1
clone size: -
J gene: TRBJ1-2
V gene: TRBV5-1

CDR3 DNA: TGTGCCTGGAGTGTATTCACTGAAGCTTTCTTT
CDR3 protein: CAWSVFTEAFF
D gene: -
clone size: -
J gene: TRBJ1-1
V gene: TRBV30

CDR3 DNA: TGTGCCAGCAGCTTAAATGCAGGGGCCAATCAGCCCCAGCATTTT
CDR3 protein: CASSLNAGANQPQHF
D gene: -
clone size: few
J gene: TRBJ1-5
V gene: TRBV7-2

CDR3 DNA: TGTGCCAGCAGCCGGATGGACAGGGAGAGTAATGAGCAGTTCTTC
CDR3 protein: CASSRMDRESNEQFF
D gene: TRBD1
clone size: -
J gene: TRBJ2-1
V gene: TRBV5-6

CDR3 DNA: TGTGCCAGCAGTCCGGGGGATCGCAATTCACCCCTCCACTTT
CDR3 protein: CASSPGDRNSPLHF
D gene: -
clone size: -
J gene: TRBJ1-6
V gene: TRBV6-1

CDR3 DNA: TGTGCCAGCAGACCAGGGGACACCAGCAATCAGCCCCAGCATTTT
CDR3 protein: CASRPGDTSNQPQHF
D gene: -
clone size: -
J gene: TRBJ1-5
V gene: TRBV2

CDR3 DNA: TGTGCCAGCTCCCCGGGACACTACGAGCAGTACTTC
CDR3 protein: CASSPGHYEQYF
D gene: -
clone size: -
J gene: TRBJ2-7
V gene: TRBV18

CDR3 DNA: TGTGCCAGCAGCCTCGACGGACCTAACTATGGCTACACCTTC
CDR3 protein: CASSLDGPNYGYTF
D gene: -
clone size: -
J gene: TRBJ1-2
V gene: TRBV7-3

CDR3 DNA: TGCAGCGTTGGAGGGATTCGCAACACTGAAGCTTTCTTT
CDR3 protein: CSVGGIRNTEAFF
D gene: -
clone size: few
J gene: TRBJ1-1
V gene: TRBV29-1

CDR3 DNA: TGTGCCAGCAGCTTAACGGGTGACAGGGGGCTTAATGGCTACACCTTC
CDR3 protein: CASSLTGDRGLNGYTF
D gene: TRBD1
clone size: -
J gene: TRBJ1-2
V gene: TRBV7-3

CDR3 DNA: TGTGCCAGCTCACCACCAGATCTTTGGACAGGGCCCACCGGGGAGCTGTTTTTT
CDR3 protein: CASSPPDLWTGPTGELFF
D gene: TRBD1
clone size: -
J gene: TRBJ2-2
V gene: TRBV18

CDR3 DNA: TGCGCCAGCACCTTGACAGGGGGCGAGCAGTACTTC
CDR3 protein: CASTLTGGEQYF
D gene: TRBD1
clone size: -
J gene: TRBJ2-7
V gene: TRBV5-1

CDR3 DNA: TGCAGCGTTCGAAGGGGGCTAAACTATGGCTACACCTTC
CDR3 protein: CSVRRGLNYGYTF
D gene: TRBD1
clone size: medium-sized
J gene: TRBJ1-2
V gene: TRBV29-1

CDR3 DNA: TGTGCCAGCACTAGCGGGGGGAACTCGGATACGCAGTATTTT
CDR3 protein: CASTSGGNSDTQYF
D gene: TRBD2
clone size: -
J gene: TRBJ2-3
V gene: TRBV19

CDR3 DNA: TGTGCCAGCAGGCCACCGGGACTAGCGGGAGTTGATGAGCAGTTCTTC
CDR3 protein: CASRPPGLAGVDEQFF
D gene: TRBD2
clone size: -
J gene: TRBJ2-1
V gene: TRBV7-9

CDR3 DNA: TGCAGTGCGGGACAGAACACTGAAGCTTTCTTT
CDR3 protein: CSAGQNTEAFF
D gene: -
clone size: -
J gene: TRBJ1-1
V gene: TRBV20-1

CDR3 DNA: TGTGCCACCTACTACAGGGGGCGCGGCCAGTTCTTC
CDR3 protein: CATYYRGRGQFF
D gene: TRBD1
clone size: -
J gene: TRBJ2-1
V gene: TRBV19

CDR3 DNA: TGTGCCAGCAGTTACGGAAGGGCGGGAGATACGCAGTATTTT
CDR3 protein: CASSYGRAGDTQYF
D gene: -
clone size: -
J gene: TRBJ2-3
V gene: TRBV6-5

CDR3 DNA: TGTGCCAGTAGTATTTATCAAGCCTTGAGTGAGCAGTTCTTC
CDR3 protein: CASSIYQALSEQFF
D gene: -
clone size: -
J gene: TRBJ2-1
V gene: TRBV19

CDR3 DNA: TGCGCCAGCAGCCAACCGGGACAGGGGATAGAGACCCAGTACTTC
CDR3 protein: CASSQPGQGIETQYF
D gene: TRBD1
clone size: -
J gene: TRBJ2-5
V gene: TRBV4-1

CDR3 DNA: TGTGCCAGCAGCGGGGATAGCGGGAACACCGGGGAGCTGTTTTTT
CDR3 protein: CASSGDSGNTGELFF
D gene: -
clone size: few
J gene: TRBJ2-2
V gene: TRBV25-1

CDR3 DNA: TGTGCCAGTAGTTTCCGGGACGGTAATGAAAAACTGTTTTTT
CDR3 protein: CASSFRDGNEKLFF
D gene: -
clone size: few
J gene: TRBJ1-4
V gene: TRBV19

CDR3 DNA: TGCGCCAGCAGCCAAACCCCTCGGGGCAGTCACTCTGGAAACACCATATATTTT
CDR3 protein: CASSQTPRGSHSGNTIYF
D gene: -
clone size: -
J gene: TRBJ1-3
V gene: TRBV4-1

CDR3 DNA: TGTGCCAGCTCACCAACGGGGGGGGGCGGTCAGCCCCAGCATTTT
CDR3 protein: CASSPTGGGGQPQHF
D gene: -
clone size: -
J gene: TRBJ1-5
V gene: TRBV18

CDR3 DNA: TGCGCCAGCAGCTTATGGACTAGCAGTGGTGAGCAGTTCTTC
CDR3 protein: CASSLWTSSGEQFF
D gene: TRBD2
clone size: -
J gene: TRBJ2-1
V gene: TRBV5-1

CDR3 DNA: TGTGCCAGCGGAGGACAGGGGATAAGAGAGGATACGCAGTATTTT
CDR3 protein: CASGGQGIREDTQYF
D gene: TRBD1
clone size: -
J gene: TRBJ2-3
V gene: TRBV2

CDR3 DNA: TGTGCCAGCAGCTCCGACAGGAACTACGAGCAGTACTTC
CDR3 protein: CASSSDRNYEQYF
D gene: -
clone size: -
J gene: TRBJ2-7
V gene: TRBV7-9

CDR3 DNA: TGTGCCAGTAGTATTTTGGCGGACTCTGGAAACACCATATATTTT
CDR3 protein: CASSILADSGNTIYF
D gene: -
clone size: -
J gene: TRBJ1-3
V gene: TRBV19

CDR3 DNA: TGTGCCATCAGGACCGGCAGGGACCCTGGAGAGACCCAGTACTTC
CDR3 protein: CAIRTGRDPGETQYF
D gene: -
clone size: -
J gene: TRBJ2-5
V gene: TRBV10-3

CDR3 DNA: TGTGCCACCAGCTTATCGGCGGTTAACTATGGCTACACCTTC
CDR3 protein: CATSLSAVNYGYTF
D gene: -
clone size: once
J gene: TRBJ1-2
V gene: TRBV15

CDR3 DNA: TGTGCCAGCTCACCGGGACAGGGTGAAAAACTGTTTTTT
CDR3 protein: CASSPGQGEKLFF
D gene: TRBD1
clone size: large
J gene: TRBJ1-4
V gene: TRBV18

CDR3 DNA: TGTGCCAGCAGCTTAAACAGGGGTGACTATGGCTACACCTTC
CDR3 protein: CASSLNRGDYGYTF
D gene: TRBD1
clone size: -
J gene: TRBJ1-2
V gene: TRBV7-8

CDR3 DNA: TGTGCCACCAGCAGAGATAATCTAGAGAACAATGAGCAGTTCTTC
CDR3 protein: CATSRDNLENNEQFF
D gene: -
clone size: -
J gene: TRBJ2-1
V gene: TRBV15

CDR3 DNA: TGTGCCAGCAGTCCCCGGACTAGTAGAAATGAGCAGTTCTTC
CDR3 protein: CASSPRTSRNEQFF
D gene: TRBD2
clone size: -
J gene: TRBJ2-1
V gene: TRBV11-3

CDR3 DNA: TGTGCCAGCAGCGAACAGGGCCACGGGGAGCTGTTTTTT
CDR3 protein: CASSEQGHGELFF
D gene: -
clone size: few
J gene: TRBJ2-2
V gene: TRBV9

CDR3 DNA: TGTGCCAGCGGGGGGCCGCAGATTGACAATGAGCAGTTCTTC
CDR3 protein: CASGGPQIDNEQFF
D gene: -
clone size: -
J gene: TRBJ2-1
V gene: TRBV2

CDR3 DNA: TGTGCCAGTAGTATCGGGACTAGGGCAGAGACCCAGTACTTC
CDR3 protein: CASSIGTRAETQYF
D gene: TRBD2
clone size: -
J gene: TRBJ2-5
V gene: TRBV19

CDR3 DNA: TGTGCCAGCAGCGTAGGGACTAGCGGGGTAGGAGATACGCAGTATTTT
CDR3 protein: CASSVGTSGVGDTQYF
D gene: TRBD2
clone size: once
J gene: TRBJ2-3
V gene: TRBV9

CDR3 DNA: TGTGCCAGCAGCTTGGCCGTGGCTAGCGGGAGGGCCTTAGGCTACAATGAGCAGTTCTTC
CDR3 protein: CASSLAVASGRALGYNEQFF
D gene: TRBD2
clone size: -
J gene: TRBJ2-1
V gene: TRBV5-4

CDR3 DNA: TGTGCCAGCAGCACCGGACAGGACCAAGTGACGGGACGAGAGACCCAGTACTTC
CDR3 protein: CASSTGQDQVTGRETQYF
D gene: TRBD1
clone size: -
J gene: TRBJ2-5
V gene: TRBV7-6

CDR3 DNA: TGTGCCAGCAGCGAACAGAACCTAGTGGCCAACGTCCTGACTTTC
CDR3 protein: CASSEQNLVANVLTF
D gene: -
clone size: -
J gene: TRBJ2-6
V gene: TRBV16

CDR3 DNA: TGTGCCAGCAGTTACGGGTACAGGGTTGGCTACACCTTC
CDR3 protein: CASSYGYRVGYTF
D gene: -
clone size: once
J gene: TRBJ1-2
V gene: TRBV6-5